The 18 T cell receptor beta chains listed next were all sequenced from one sample in a study of T-cell memory formation after mild COVID-19. TCRdb fed the 5' RACE reads into MiXCR, producing one record per CDR3 protein. The table shows 250,000 to 350,000 distinct CDR3 sequences, with around 15% occurring only once. The sequenced sample was PBMCs or a T cell subset sorted from them (not recorded which). Receptor source: a young man who had mild COVID-19 (a few samples of this study predate the infection). Cell type and time point are not known.

Ten or more counts support this clonotype. This chain connects TRBV5-1 to TRBJ1-2; D unclear. The CDR3 is 16 amino acids. Germline V gene data show CDR1 as SGHRS and CDR2 as YFSETQ. V was clipped by 1 base and J by 10 bases, with 23 bases between them. CDR3 DNA sequence: TGCGCCAGCAGCTTGACCACCCTGGGGTCGGCTCGCCTCTACACCTTC. Translation gives CASSLTTLGSARLYTF. Together with reference TRBV5-1 and TRBJ1-2, the CDR3 gives the full variable domain: KAGVTQTPRYLIKTRGQQVTLSCSPISGHRSVSWYQQTPGQGLQFLFEYFSETQRNKGNFPGRFSGRQFSNSRSEMNVSTLELGDSALYLCASSLTTLGSARLYTFGSGTRLTVV.

This chain links TRBV7-9 with TRBJ2-1; D tentatively reads TRBD1 or TRBD2 (5 bases each). This CDR3 has 16 amino acids. The V end lost 5 bases, the J end lost 8 bases, and 22 bases lay between the germline ends. The germline V gene encodes CDR1 SEHNR and CDR2 FQNEAQ (reference sequence). This CDR3 is CASSKWDDKDEYEQFF. Written as DNA, the CDR3 is TGTGCCAGCAGCAAGTGGGACGATAAGGATGAGTATGAGCAGTTCTTC. Together with reference TRBV7-9 and TRBJ2-1, the CDR3 gives the full variable domain: DTGVSQNPRHKITKRGQNVTFRCDPISEHNRLYWYRQTLGQGPEFLTYFQNEAQLEKSRLLSDRFSAERPKGSFSTLEIQRTEQGDSAMYLCASSKWDDKDEYEQFFGPGTRLTVL.

The chain uses TRBV14 and TRBJ2-6, with D possibly matching TRBD2 (5 bases). The V gene's germline CDR1 is SGHDN and CDR2 FVKESK. This CDR3 has 15 residues. Trimming removed 6 bases from V and 1 base from J, with 10 bases in between. CDR3 protein: CASRYGLSGANVLTF. In DNA form, the CDR3 reads TGTGCCAGCAGATATGGACTTTCTGGGGCCAACGTCCTGACTTTC.

J is TRBJ2-1 and V is TRBV20-1, with 7 nucleotides matching TRBD2. With V trimmed by 5 bases and J by 3 bases, 10 bases remained unmatched. CDR1 DFQATT and CDR2 SNEGSKA come from the germline V gene (reference sequence). CDR3 length: 15 amino acids. Here the CDR3 reads CSAPLAGIDYNEQFF. CDR3 in DNA: TGCAGTGCTCCGTTAGCGGGCATAGACTACAATGAGCAGTTCTTC.

This clonotype was seen only a few times. V and J are TRBV27 and TRBJ2-7; 7 positions match TRBD2. The V gene end was trimmed by 5 bases and the J gene end by 4 bases; junction bases not matched to a gene: 11. This CDR3 region has 15 residues. Germline lookup yields CDR1 MNHEY and CDR2 SMNVEV (reference sequence). This CDR3 reads CASSKIREVRYEQYF. For the CDR3, the DNA is TGTGCCAGCAGTAAAATACGGGAGGTGCGATACGAGCAGTACTTC.

This clonotype has only a few counts. The chain is built from TRBV20-1 and TRBJ2-5; TRBD2 is a possible D gene (7 bases). This CDR3 contains 15 residues. Germline V lookup: CDR1 DFQATT, CDR2 SNEGSKA (reference sequence). Trimming pared 6 bases from V and 4 bases from J, leaving 21 bases between. The CDR3 loop reads CSAWGAGVSGETQYF. The CDR3 DNA reads TGCAGTGCCTGGGGGGCGGGAGTAAGCGGAGAGACCCAGTACTTC.

This clonotype was recorded many times. The V gene is TRBV9, the J gene TRBJ2-4, with 11 nucleotides matching TRBD1. V lost 4 bases to trimming and J lost 5 bases; unmatched junction nucleotides: 8. Looked up from germline, CDR1 is SGDLS and CDR2 is YYNGEE. This CDR3 spans 16 amino acids. In nucleotides, the CDR3 is TGTGCCAGCAGCCCTGGACAGGGGGCTAGCGAAAACATTCAGTACTTC. This codes for CASSPGQGASENIQYF.

In this sample, this clonotype turned up a few times. This rearrangement joins TRBV7-2 to TRBJ2-3, with 10 bases matching TRBD2. Trimming took 11 bases from V and 5 from J; bases not matched to a gene: 10. The CDR3 consists of 14 residues. Per the germline V gene, CDR1 is SGHTA and CDR2 is FQGNSA. The CDR3 coding sequence is TGTGCCTTTGGGAGCGGGGGGGCCCAAGATACGCAGTATTTT. This sequence encodes CAFGSGGAQDTQYF.

The CDR3 reads CAISESGLAGNEQFF. The CDR3 nucleotides are TGTGCCATCAGTGAGTCGGGGCTAGCGGGAAATGAGCAGTTCTTC. The rearrangement links TRBV10-3 to TRBJ2-1; 9 nucleotides align to TRBD2. This CDR3 is built from 15 residues. CDR1 is ENHRY and CDR2 is SYGVKD in the germline V gene. Trimming at V came to 0 bases and at J to 7 bases, leaving 4 bases not matched to a gene.

This clonotype was seen many times. V and J are TRBV7-2 and TRBJ2-3; D gene uncertain. V gave up 1 base and J gave up 0 bases, with 5 bases separating them. The CDR3 loop spans 14 amino acids. Germline assignment: CDR1 SGHTA and CDR2 FQGNSA. DNA for the CDR3: TGTGCCAGCAGCTTAGAGGAGAGCACAGATACGCAGTATTTT. Translating it yields CASSLEESTDTQYF.

This clonotype has only a few counts. V is TRBV7-2 and J is TRBJ1-5; D not certain. This CDR3 contains 12 residues. Trimming took off 4 bases at V and 7 bases at J, with 8 bases between the two ends. The germline V gene encodes CDR1 SGHTA and CDR2 FQGNSA. For the CDR3, the DNA is TGTGCCAGCAGCTCGGTAGGCCAGCCCCAGCATTTT. Encoded protein: CASSSVGQPQHF. Full variable domain (outside the CDR3, taken from reference TRBV7-2 and TRBJ1-5): GAGVSQSPSNKVTEKGKDVELRCDPISGHTALYWYRQSLGQGLEFLIYFQGNSAPDKSGLPSDRFSAERTGGSVSTLTIQRTQQEDSAVYLCASSSVGQPQHFGDGTRLSIL.

V and J are TRBV2 and TRBJ2-7; TRBD2 matches 8 bases. The CDR3 is 12 residues long. CDR1 and CDR2 (germline): SNHLY, FYNNEI. V gave up 4 bases and J gave up 7 bases; unmatched junction bases: 3. In nucleotides, the CDR3 is TGTGCCAGCAGTGTGACGGGAGGGGAGCAGTACTTC. It is translated as CASSVTGGEQYF. Full variable domain (remainder filled in from reference TRBV2 and TRBJ2-7): EPEVTQTPSHQVTQMGQEVILRCVPISNHLYFYWYRQILGQKVEFLVSFYNNEISEKSEIFDDQFSVERPDGSNFTLKIRSTKLEDSAMYFCASSVTGGEQYFGPGTRLTVT.

The rearrangement uses TRBV12-3 or TRBV12-4 and TRBJ2-5; D possibly corresponds to TRBD1 (6 bases). This CDR3 comprises 14 residues. With 2 bases removed from V and 3 bases from J, the gap between germline ends came to 10 bases. The CDR3 here is CASSLQDSKETQYF. The CDR3 DNA reads as TGTGCCAGCAGTTTACAGGACAGCAAAGAGACCCAGTACTTC.

This clonotype was detected only a few times. This rearrangement joins TRBV20-1 to TRBJ2-5; D is undetermined. The CDR3 length is 11 residues. Germline CDR1 reads DFQATT; CDR2 reads SNEGSKA (reference sequence). The V gene lost 8 bases and the J gene lost 2 bases, with 9 bases spanning the gap. The CDR3 nucleotides are TGCAGTCCTGAGGTACAAGAGACCCAGTACTTC. Translation: CSPEVQETQYF.

This clonotype showed up just a few times. The chain has TRBV11-2 and TRBJ2-5, with TRBD2 identical over 10 bases. In germline, CDR1 is SGHAT, CDR2 FQNNGV. With 5 bases clipped from V and 2 bases from J, the junction kept 11 bases outside the gene matches. CDR3 length equals 17 residues. In nucleotides, the CDR3 is TGTGCCAGCAGCCCAGAACTAGCGGGGAGGGTTCAAGAGACCCAGTACTTC. Encoded protein: CASSPELAGRVQETQYF.

This clonotype was counted a few times. The CDR3 DNA follows: TGTGCCAGCACCGGTACTAGCGGGGGCCCGCAAGAGACCCAGTACTTC. This codes for CASTGTSGGPQETQYF. The chain has TRBV12-3 or TRBV12-4 and TRBJ2-5, with 11 bases aligning to TRBD2. The CDR3 runs 16 residues. Unmatched junction bases numbered 9, after V lost 7 bases and J lost 2 bases.

This clonotype was detected ten times or more. The chain links TRBV29-1 to TRBJ2-3; D may be TRBD2 (5 bases). V lost 7 bases to trimming and J lost 5 bases, with 10 bases between them. The CDR3 runs to 11 residues. Per germline, CDR1 SQVTM and CDR2 ANQGSEA. Here the CDR3 reads CSGLSGDTQYF. Written as DNA, the CDR3 is TGCAGCGGACTATCAGGAGATACGCAGTATTTT.

The chain recombines TRBV20-1 with TRBJ2-7, with 7 nucleotides matching TRBD2. The CDR3 extends over 15 amino acids. The ends lost 3 bases at V and 1 base at J; junction bases unmatched: 9. CDR1 and CDR2 (germline): DFQATT, SNEGSKA (reference sequence). As DNA, the CDR3 is TGCAGTGCTAGTGGCGCTGGCGGGGGATCCTACGAGCAGTACTTC. It encodes CSASGAGGGSYEQYF.